Each of the 2 T cell receptor beta chains below was sequenced from the same sample in a study of T cell responses to AZD1222 COVID-19 vaccine. Profiling relied on immunoSEQ multiplex PCR, and the TCRdb table lists in-frame clones only, not all of them. This sample has 65,000 to 75,000 clones, with roughly 82% found just once. Material: peripheral blood, obtained on day 0 of AZD1222 vaccination. All receptors come from an adult in good health.

The chain employs TRBV6-1 and TRBJ2-6; D unresolved. From germline, CDR1 is MNHNS and CDR2 SASEGT. Trimming left V 1 base short and J 0 bases short, with 4 bases between. The CDR3 runs to 15 residues. The CDR3 is CASSEGNSGANVLTF. The CDR3 DNA reads as TGTGCCAGCAGTGAAGGGAACTCTGGGGCCAACGTCCTGACTTTC.

The V gene is TRBV4-2, the J gene TRBJ2-7; D is unresolved. CDR1 is LGHNA, CDR2 YNFKEQ, per germline. The CDR3 is 15 amino acids. Trimming removed 0 bases at V and 4 bases at J, with 13 bases between. CDR3: CASSQDTPKTYEQYF. CDR3 coding DNA: TGTGCCAGCAGCCAAGATACCCCCAAGACTTACGAGCAGTACTTC.